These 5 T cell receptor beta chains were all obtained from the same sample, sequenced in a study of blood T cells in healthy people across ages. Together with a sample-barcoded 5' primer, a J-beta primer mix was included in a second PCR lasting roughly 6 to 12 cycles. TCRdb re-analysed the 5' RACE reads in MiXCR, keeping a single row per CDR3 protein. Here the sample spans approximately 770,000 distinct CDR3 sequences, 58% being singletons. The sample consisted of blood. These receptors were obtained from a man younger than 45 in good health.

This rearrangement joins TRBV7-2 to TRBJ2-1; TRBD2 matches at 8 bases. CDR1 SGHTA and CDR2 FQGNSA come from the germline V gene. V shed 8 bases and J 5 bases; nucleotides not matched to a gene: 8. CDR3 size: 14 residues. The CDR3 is CASRAQRGNNEQFF. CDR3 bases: TGTGCCAGCCGAGCCCAGCGGGGGAACAATGAGCAGTTCTTC. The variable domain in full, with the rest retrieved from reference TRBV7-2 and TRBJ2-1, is GAGVSQSPSNKVTEKGKDVELRCDPISGHTALYWYRQSLGQGLEFLIYFQGNSAPDKSGLPSDRFSAERTGGSVSTLTIQRTQQEDSAVYLCASRAQRGNNEQFFGPGTRLTVL.

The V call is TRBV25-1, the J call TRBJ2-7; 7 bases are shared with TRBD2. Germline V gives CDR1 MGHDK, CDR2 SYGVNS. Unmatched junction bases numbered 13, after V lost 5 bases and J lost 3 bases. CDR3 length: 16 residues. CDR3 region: CASSSQIPGGFYEQYF. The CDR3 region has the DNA TGTGCCAGCAGTTCCCAGATCCCGGGGGGTTTCTACGAGCAGTACTTC.

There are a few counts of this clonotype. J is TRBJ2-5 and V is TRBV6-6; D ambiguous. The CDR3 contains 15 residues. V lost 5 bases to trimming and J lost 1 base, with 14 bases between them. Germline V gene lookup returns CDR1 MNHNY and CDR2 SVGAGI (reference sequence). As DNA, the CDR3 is TGTGCCAGCAGTGCCCAAGGTCGATTCCAAGAGACCCAGTACTTC. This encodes CASSAQGRFQETQYF.

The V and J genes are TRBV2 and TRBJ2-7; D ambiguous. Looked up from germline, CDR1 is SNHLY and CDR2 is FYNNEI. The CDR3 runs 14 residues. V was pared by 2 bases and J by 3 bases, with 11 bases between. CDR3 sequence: CASSERDQGYEQYF. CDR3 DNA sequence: TGTGCCAGCAGTGAAAGAGACCAAGGCTACGAGCAGTACTTC.

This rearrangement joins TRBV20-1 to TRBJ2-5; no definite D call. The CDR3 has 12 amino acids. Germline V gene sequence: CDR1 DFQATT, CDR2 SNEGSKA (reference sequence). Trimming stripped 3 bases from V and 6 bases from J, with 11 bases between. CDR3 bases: TGCAGTGCTAGGGACCCTGGGAAGACCCAGTACTTC. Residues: CSARDPGKTQYF.